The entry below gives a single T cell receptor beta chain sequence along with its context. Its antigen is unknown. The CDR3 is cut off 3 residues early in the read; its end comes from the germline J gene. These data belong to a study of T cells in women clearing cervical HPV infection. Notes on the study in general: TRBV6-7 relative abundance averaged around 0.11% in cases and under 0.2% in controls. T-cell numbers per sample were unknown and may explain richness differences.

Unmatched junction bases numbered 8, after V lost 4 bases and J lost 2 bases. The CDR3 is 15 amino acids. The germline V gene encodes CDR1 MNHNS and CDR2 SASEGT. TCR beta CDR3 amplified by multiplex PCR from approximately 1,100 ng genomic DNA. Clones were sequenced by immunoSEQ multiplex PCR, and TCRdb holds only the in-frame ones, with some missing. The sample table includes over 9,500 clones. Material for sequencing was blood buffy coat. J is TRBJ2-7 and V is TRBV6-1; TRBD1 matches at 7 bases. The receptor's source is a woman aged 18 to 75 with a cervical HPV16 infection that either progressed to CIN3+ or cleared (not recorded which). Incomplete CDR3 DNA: TGTGCCAGCAGTGGGAGACAGGGACCGCCCTACGAG. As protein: CASSGRQGPPYE. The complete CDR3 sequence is CASSGRQGPPYEQYF.